One TCR beta chain is described in this entry. Its antigen is not identified. Germline CDR1 and CDR2: MDHEN and SYDVKM. V dropped 5 bases and J dropped 2 bases, with 12 bases sitting between them. The CDR3 sequence is 14 residues long. Measured with immunoSEQ multiplex PCR; TCRdb has only the in-frame clones, and not every one. The sample shows 29,000 or so clones, roughly four fifths of them seen only once. This sample is drawn from a study of vaccination effects on CD4 cells after COVID-19. ViraFEST used viral peptide pools to expand antigen-specific CD4+ T cells before sequencing. Culture proceeded for 10 days, and CD4+ T cells were then isolated. Everyone in the study got two shots of either the BNT162b2 or mRNA-1273 vaccine.

The rearrangement joins TRBV28 to TRBJ1-2; D is ambiguous. The clonotype was recovered from a human donor who received a COVID-19 vaccine. Sequencing used CD4+ T cells from PBMCs cultured with HCoV-OC43 spike peptides, obtained after COVID-19 vaccination. As to subset: HCoV-OC43 spike overlapping peptide pool stimulation. The CDR3 reads CASSLPPQNYGYTF. The CDR3 region has the DNA TGTGCCAGCAGTCTCCCCCCACAGAACTATGGCTACACCTTC.